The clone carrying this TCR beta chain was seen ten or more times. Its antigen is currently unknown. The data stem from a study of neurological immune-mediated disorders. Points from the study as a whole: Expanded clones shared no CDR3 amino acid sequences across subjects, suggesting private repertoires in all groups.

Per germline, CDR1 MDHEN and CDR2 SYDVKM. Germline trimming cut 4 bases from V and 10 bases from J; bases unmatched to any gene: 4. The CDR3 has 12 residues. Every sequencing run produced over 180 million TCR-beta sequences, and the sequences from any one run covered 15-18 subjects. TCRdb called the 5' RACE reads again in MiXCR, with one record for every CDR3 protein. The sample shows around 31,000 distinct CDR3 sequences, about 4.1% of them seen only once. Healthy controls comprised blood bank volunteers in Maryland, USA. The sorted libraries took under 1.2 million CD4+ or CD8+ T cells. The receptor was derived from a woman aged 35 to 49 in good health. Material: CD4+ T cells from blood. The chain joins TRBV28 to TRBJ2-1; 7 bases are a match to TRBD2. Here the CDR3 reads CASSYPRGEQFF. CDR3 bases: TGTGCCAGCAGTTACCCGCGGGGGGAGCAGTTCTTC.